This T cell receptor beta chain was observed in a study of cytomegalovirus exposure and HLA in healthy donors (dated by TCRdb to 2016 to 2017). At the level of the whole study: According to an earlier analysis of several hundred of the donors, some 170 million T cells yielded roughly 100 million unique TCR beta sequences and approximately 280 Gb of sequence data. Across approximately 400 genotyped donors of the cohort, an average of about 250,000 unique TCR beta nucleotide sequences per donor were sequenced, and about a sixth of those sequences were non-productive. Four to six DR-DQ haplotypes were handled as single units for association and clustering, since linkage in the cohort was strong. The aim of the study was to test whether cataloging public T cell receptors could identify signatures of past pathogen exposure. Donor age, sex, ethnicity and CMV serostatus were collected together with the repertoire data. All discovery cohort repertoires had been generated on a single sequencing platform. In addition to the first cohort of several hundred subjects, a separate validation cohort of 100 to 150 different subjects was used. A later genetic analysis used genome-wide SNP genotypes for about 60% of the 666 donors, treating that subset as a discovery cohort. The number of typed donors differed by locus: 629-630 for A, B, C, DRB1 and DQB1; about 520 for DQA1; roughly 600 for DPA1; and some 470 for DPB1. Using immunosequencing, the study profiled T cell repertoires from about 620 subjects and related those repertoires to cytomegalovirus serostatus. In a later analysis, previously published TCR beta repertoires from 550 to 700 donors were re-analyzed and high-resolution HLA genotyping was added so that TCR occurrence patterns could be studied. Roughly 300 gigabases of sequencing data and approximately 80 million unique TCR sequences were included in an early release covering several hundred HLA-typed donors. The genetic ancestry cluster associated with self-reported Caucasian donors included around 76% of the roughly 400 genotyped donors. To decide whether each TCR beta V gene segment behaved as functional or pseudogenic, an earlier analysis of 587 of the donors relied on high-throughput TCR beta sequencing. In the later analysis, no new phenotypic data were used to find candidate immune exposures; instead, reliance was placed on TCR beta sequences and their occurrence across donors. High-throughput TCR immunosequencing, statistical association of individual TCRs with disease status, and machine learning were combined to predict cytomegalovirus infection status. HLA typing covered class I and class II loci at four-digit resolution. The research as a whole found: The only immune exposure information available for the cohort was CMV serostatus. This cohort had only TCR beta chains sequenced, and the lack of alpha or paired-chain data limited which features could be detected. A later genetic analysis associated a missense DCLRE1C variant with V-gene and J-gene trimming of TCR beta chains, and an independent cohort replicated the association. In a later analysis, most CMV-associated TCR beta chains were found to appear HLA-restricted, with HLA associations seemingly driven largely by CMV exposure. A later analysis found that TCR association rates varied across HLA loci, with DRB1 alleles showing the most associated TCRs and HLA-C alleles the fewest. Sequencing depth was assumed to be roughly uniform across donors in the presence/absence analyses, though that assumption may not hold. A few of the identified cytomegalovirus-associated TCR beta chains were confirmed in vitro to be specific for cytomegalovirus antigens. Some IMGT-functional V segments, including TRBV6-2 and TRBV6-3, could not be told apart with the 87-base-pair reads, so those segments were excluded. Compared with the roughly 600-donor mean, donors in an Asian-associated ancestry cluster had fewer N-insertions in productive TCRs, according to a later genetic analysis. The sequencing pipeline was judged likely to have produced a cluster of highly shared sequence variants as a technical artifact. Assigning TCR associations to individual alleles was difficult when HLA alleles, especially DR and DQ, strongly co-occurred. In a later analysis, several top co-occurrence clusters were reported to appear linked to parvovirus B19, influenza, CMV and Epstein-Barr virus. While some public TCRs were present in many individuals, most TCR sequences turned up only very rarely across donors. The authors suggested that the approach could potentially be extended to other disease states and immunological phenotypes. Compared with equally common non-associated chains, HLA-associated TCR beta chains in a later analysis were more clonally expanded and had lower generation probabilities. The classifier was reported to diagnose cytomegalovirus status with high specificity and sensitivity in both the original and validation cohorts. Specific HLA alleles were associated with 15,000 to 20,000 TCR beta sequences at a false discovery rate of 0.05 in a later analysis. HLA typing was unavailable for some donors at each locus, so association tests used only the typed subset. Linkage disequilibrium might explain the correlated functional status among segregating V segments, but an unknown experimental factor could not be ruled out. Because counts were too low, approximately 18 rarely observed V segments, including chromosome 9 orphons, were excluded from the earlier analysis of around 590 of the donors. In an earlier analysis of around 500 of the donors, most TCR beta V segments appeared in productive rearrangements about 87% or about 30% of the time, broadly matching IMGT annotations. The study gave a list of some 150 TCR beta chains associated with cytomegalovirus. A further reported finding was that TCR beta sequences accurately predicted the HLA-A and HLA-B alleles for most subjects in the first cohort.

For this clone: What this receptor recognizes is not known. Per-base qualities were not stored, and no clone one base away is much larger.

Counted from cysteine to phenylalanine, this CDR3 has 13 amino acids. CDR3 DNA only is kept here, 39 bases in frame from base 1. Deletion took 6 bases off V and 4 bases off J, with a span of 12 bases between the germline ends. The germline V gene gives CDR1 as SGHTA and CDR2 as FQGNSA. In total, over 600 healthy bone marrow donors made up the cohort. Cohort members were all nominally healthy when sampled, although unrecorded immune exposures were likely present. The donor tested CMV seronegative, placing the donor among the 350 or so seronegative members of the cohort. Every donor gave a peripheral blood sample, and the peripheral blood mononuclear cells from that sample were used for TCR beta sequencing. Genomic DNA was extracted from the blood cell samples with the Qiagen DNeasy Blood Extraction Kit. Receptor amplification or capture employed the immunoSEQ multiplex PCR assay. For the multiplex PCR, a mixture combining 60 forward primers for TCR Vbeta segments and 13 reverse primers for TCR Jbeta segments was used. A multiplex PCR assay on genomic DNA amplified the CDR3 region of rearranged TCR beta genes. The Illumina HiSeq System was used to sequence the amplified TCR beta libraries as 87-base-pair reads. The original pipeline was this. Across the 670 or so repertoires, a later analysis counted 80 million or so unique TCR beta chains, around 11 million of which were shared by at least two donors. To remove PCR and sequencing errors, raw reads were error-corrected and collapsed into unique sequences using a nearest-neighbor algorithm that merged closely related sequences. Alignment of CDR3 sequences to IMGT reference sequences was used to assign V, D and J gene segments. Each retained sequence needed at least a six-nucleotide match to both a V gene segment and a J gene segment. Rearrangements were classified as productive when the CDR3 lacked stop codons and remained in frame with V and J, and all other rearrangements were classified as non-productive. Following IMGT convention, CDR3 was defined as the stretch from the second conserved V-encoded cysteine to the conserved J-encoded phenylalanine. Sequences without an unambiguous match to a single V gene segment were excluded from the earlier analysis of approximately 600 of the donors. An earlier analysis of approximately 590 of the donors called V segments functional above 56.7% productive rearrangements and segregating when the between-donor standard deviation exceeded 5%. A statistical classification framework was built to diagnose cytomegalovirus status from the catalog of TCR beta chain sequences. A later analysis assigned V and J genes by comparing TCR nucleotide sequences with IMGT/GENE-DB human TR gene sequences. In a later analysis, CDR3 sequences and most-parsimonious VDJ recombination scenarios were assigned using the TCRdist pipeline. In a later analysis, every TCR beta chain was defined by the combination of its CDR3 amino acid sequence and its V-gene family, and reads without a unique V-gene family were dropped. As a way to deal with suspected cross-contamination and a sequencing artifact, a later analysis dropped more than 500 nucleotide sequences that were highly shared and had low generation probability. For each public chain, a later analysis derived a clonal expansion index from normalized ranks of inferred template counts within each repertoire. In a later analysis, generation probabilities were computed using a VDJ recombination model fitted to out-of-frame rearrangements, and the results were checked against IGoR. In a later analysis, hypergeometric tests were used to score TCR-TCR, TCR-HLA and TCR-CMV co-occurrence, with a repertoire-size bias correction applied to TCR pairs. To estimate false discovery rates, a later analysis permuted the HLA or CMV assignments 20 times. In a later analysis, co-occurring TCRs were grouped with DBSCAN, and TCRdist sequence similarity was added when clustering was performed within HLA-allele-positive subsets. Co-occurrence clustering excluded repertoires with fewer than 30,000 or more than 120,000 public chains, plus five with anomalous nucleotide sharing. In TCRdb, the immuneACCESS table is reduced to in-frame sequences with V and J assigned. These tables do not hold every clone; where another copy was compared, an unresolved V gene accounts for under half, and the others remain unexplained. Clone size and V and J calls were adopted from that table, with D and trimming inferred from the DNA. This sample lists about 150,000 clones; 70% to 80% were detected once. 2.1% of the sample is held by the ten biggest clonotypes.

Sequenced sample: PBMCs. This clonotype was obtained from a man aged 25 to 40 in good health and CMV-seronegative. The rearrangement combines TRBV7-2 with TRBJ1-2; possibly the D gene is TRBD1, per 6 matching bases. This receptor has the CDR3 CASRHRGGYGYTF. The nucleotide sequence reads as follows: TGTGCCAGCAGGCATAGGGGGGGCTATGGCTACACCTTC.